A selection of T cell receptor beta chains follows, all from one sample in a study of shared clonotypes between healthy human individuals. The table came from immunoSEQ multiplex PCR; TCRdb's copy has only in-frame clones and leaves some out. The top ten hold over 1.3% of the sample, which has nearly 1 million clones, around three quarters seen once. Material: memory CD4+ T cells sorted from blood. These receptor sequences come from a man younger than 35 in good health. CDR3s include the opening cysteine and the closing phenylalanine or tryptophan. The order of the fields is V gene, D gene, clone size, J gene, CDR3 protein, CDR3 DNA. D genes are given only for firm matches. Some rows mark clone size as missing; the rest say once, few, many or name a class of expanded clone.

V gene: TRBV2; D gene: .; clone size: .; J gene: TRBJ1-1; CDR3 protein: CASTGREKSEAFF; CDR3 DNA: TGTGCCAGCACGGGTAGGGAGAAGTCTGAAGCTTTCTTT
V gene: TRBV19; D gene: TRBD2; clone size: .; J gene: TRBJ2-5; CDR3 protein: CASSMGTSETQYF; CDR3 DNA: TGTGCCAGTAGTATGGGGACTAGCGAGACCCAGTACTTC
V gene: TRBV5-1; D gene: TRBD1; clone size: few; J gene: TRBJ1-3; CDR3 protein: CASSLGTGNGNTIYF; CDR3 DNA: TGCGCCAGCAGCTTAGGGACAGGGAATGGAAACACCATATATTTT
V gene: TRBV7-6; D gene: TRBD2; clone size: once; J gene: TRBJ2-2; CDR3 protein: CASSKVLAKNTGELFF; CDR3 DNA: TGTGCCAGCAGTAAGGTACTAGCGAAGAACACCGGGGAGCTGTTTTTT
V gene: TRBV5-6; D gene: .; clone size: many; J gene: TRBJ2-3; CDR3 protein: CASSLDRNPSTDTQYF; CDR3 DNA: TGTGCCAGCAGCTTGGATCGCAACCCTAGCACAGATACGCAGTATTTT
V gene: TRBV6-6; D gene: TRBD1; clone size: .; J gene: TRBJ2-7; CDR3 protein: CASRDSGGASHEQYF; CDR3 DNA: TGTGCCAGCAGGGATTCAGGGGGCGCATCCCACGAGCAGTACTTC
V gene: TRBV7-2; D gene: TRBD2; clone size: .; J gene: TRBJ2-7; CDR3 protein: CASSQRAGTSTYEQYF; CDR3 DNA: TGTGCCAGCAGCCAAAGAGCCGGGACTAGCACCTACGAGCAGTACTTC
V gene: TRBV6-4; D gene: .; clone size: .; J gene: TRBJ2-7; CDR3 protein: CASSVRGSYEQYF; CDR3 DNA: TGTGCCAGCAGTGTTAGAGGGTCCTACGAGCAGTACTTC
V gene: TRBV7-9; D gene: TRBD2; clone size: .; J gene: TRBJ2-1; CDR3 protein: CASSSDYSGGHNNEQFF; CDR3 DNA: TGTGCCAGCAGCTCTGACTATAGCGGGGGCCACAACAATGAGCAGTTCTTC
V gene: TRBV2; D gene: TRBD1; clone size: .; J gene: TRBJ1-6; CDR3 protein: CASSYNRGSSPLHF; CDR3 DNA: TGTGCCAGCAGCTATAACAGGGGATCCTCACCCCTCCACTTT
V gene: TRBV10-3; D gene: .; clone size: .; J gene: TRBJ1-5; CDR3 protein: CATSDYFNQPQHF; CDR3 DNA: TGTGCCACCTCCGACTACTTCAATCAGCCCCAGCATTTT
V gene: TRBV6-5; D gene: TRBD2; clone size: .; J gene: TRBJ2-2; CDR3 protein: CASLRLAGVTGELFF; CDR3 DNA: TGTGCCAGCCTTAGACTAGCGGGGGTCACCGGGGAGCTGTTTTTT
V gene: TRBV4-3; D gene: .; clone size: .; J gene: TRBJ2-5; CDR3 protein: CASSQDERARQETQYF; CDR3 DNA: TGCGCCAGCAGCCAAGATGAGCGGGCGAGACAAGAGACCCAGTACTTC
V gene: TRBV7-9; D gene: .; clone size: .; J gene: TRBJ2-5; CDR3 protein: CASSSGVGEVPETQYF; CDR3 DNA: TGTGCCAGCAGCTCAGGTGTGGGAGAAGTCCCAGAGACCCAGTACTTC
V gene: TRBV9; D gene: TRBD2; clone size: .; J gene: TRBJ2-2; CDR3 protein: CASSVGIAGANTGELFF; CDR3 DNA: TGTGCCAGCAGCGTGGGGATAGCGGGAGCAAACACCGGGGAGCTGTTTTTT
V gene: TRBV15; D gene: TRBD2; clone size: .; J gene: TRBJ2-3; CDR3 protein: CATSRWTSGLADTQYF; CDR3 DNA: TGTGCCACCAGCAGGTGGACTAGCGGTTTGGCAGATACGCAGTATTTT
V gene: TRBV9; D gene: TRBD2; clone size: few; J gene: TRBJ2-1; CDR3 protein: CASSAGGITNEQFF; CDR3 DNA: TGTGCCAGCAGCGCGGGGGGTATTACCAATGAGCAGTTCTTC
V gene: TRBV7-9; D gene: .; clone size: .; J gene: TRBJ2-3; CDR3 protein: CASSKRVPPPDTQYF; CDR3 DNA: TGTGCCAGCAGTAAGCGCGTACCCCCCCCCGATACGCAGTATTTT
V gene: TRBV5-1; D gene: .; clone size: .; J gene: TRBJ2-2; CDR3 protein: CASSQDGNTNTGELFF; CDR3 DNA: TGCGCCAGCAGCCAGGACGGAAACACTAACACCGGGGAGCTGTTTTTT
V gene: TRBV6-1; D gene: TRBD1; clone size: .; J gene: TRBJ2-7; CDR3 protein: CASSAYRGPTYEQYF; CDR3 DNA: TGTGCCAGCAGTGCTTACAGGGGGCCTACCTACGAGCAGTACTTC
V gene: TRBV18; D gene: .; clone size: .; J gene: TRBJ2-1; CDR3 protein: CASSSGGVTYNEQFF; CDR3 DNA: TGTGCCAGCTCATCGGGCGGGGTAACTTACAATGAGCAGTTCTTC
V gene: TRBV2; D gene: .; clone size: few; J gene: TRBJ2-6; CDR3 protein: CASRVRAGANVLTF; CDR3 DNA: TGTGCCAGCAGGGTTAGGGCTGGGGCCAACGTCCTGACTTTC
V gene: TRBV11-2; D gene: .; clone size: .; J gene: TRBJ2-3; CDR3 protein: CASSSRGARGDTQYF; CDR3 DNA: TGTGCCAGCAGCTCTCGGGGGGCCCGTGGGGATACGCAGTATTTT
V gene: TRBV7-2; D gene: .; clone size: .; J gene: TRBJ1-2; CDR3 protein: CASSLGRGLYGYTF; CDR3 DNA: TGTGCCAGCAGCTTAGGCAGGGGATTATATGGCTACACCTTC
V gene: TRBV30; D gene: .; clone size: once; J gene: TRBJ2-7; CDR3 protein: CAWSVQAGIYF; CDR3 DNA: TGTGCCTGGAGTGTACAGGCAGGGATTTACTTC
V gene: TRBV12-5; D gene: TRBD2; clone size: .; J gene: TRBJ2-5; CDR3 protein: CASGVYLAGGQETQYF; CDR3 DNA: TGTGCTAGTGGAGTCTATCTAGCGGGGGGTCAAGAGACCCAGTACTTC
V gene: TRBV2; D gene: .; clone size: few; J gene: TRBJ1-1; CDR3 protein: CASSEQHPSNTEAFF; CDR3 DNA: TGTGCCAGCAGTGAACAACACCCCAGCAACACTGAAGCTTTCTTT
V gene: TRBV2; D gene: .; clone size: .; J gene: TRBJ2-1; CDR3 protein: CASSEENYNNEQFF; CDR3 DNA: TGTGCCAGCAGTGAGGAAAACTACAACAATGAGCAGTTCTTC
V gene: TRBV6-1; D gene: .; clone size: many; J gene: TRBJ1-3; CDR3 protein: CASSEGIYSGNTIYF; CDR3 DNA: TGTGCCAGCAGTGAAGGCATATACTCTGGAAACACCATATATTTT
V gene: TRBV6-5; D gene: .; clone size: .; J gene: TRBJ2-7; CDR3 protein: CASMSTSREQYF; CDR3 DNA: TGTGCCAGCATGAGCACGTCCAGGGAGCAGTACTTC
V gene: TRBV25-1; D gene: .; clone size: .; J gene: TRBJ2-7; CDR3 protein: CASSPIGTSPNEQYF; CDR3 DNA: TGTGCCAGCAGCCCAATCGGGACGTCCCCAAACGAGCAGTACTTC
V gene: TRBV5-1; D gene: .; clone size: .; J gene: TRBJ1-1; CDR3 protein: CASIGGTEAFF; CDR3 DNA: TGCGCCAGCATTGGCGGCACTGAAGCTTTCTTT
V gene: TRBV2; D gene: TRBD2; clone size: .; J gene: TRBJ2-7; CDR3 protein: CASSVERGHEQYF; CDR3 DNA: TGTGCCAGCAGTGTTGAGCGGGGCCACGAGCAGTACTTC
V gene: TRBV28; D gene: .; clone size: few; J gene: TRBJ2-7; CDR3 protein: CASSFGRGVPYEQYF; CDR3 DNA: TGTGCCAGCAGTTTTGGCAGGGGAGTCCCTTACGAGCAGTACTTC
V gene: TRBV18; D gene: TRBD1; clone size: .; J gene: TRBJ2-7; CDR3 protein: CASSPLATGTSHEQYF; CDR3 DNA: TGTGCCAGCTCACCACTCGCGACAGGGACAAGCCACGAGCAGTACTTC
V gene: TRBV7-7; D gene: .; clone size: few; J gene: TRBJ2-2; CDR3 protein: CASSLGGDRNGELFF; CDR3 DNA: TGTGCTAGCAGCTTAGGAGGGGACCGGAACGGGGAGCTGTTTTTT
V gene: TRBV27; D gene: .; clone size: few; J gene: TRBJ2-2; CDR3 protein: CASSISTAGELFF; CDR3 DNA: TGTGCCAGCAGTATCTCGACGGCCGGGGAGCTGTTTTTT
V gene: TRBV5-6; D gene: .; clone size: few; J gene: TRBJ1-2; CDR3 protein: CASREQEQYGYTF; CDR3 DNA: TGTGCCAGCAGAGAACAGGAGCAATATGGCTACACCTTC
V gene: TRBV6-6; D gene: .; clone size: once; J gene: TRBJ2-7; CDR3 protein: CASSLTSQGGEQYF; CDR3 DNA: TGTGCCAGCAGCCTAACTTCACAGGGTGGCGAGCAGTACTTC
V gene: TRBV5-1; D gene: .; clone size: .; J gene: TRBJ2-5; CDR3 protein: CASRPTSTQETQYF; CDR3 DNA: TGCGCCAGCAGACCAACGTCAACCCAAGAGACCCAGTACTTC
V gene: TRBV5-6; D gene: .; clone size: .; J gene: TRBJ2-1; CDR3 protein: CASSRVGSSSYNEQFF; CDR3 DNA: TGTGCCAGCAGCCGTGTGGGTTCGAGCTCCTACAATGAGCAGTTCTTC
V gene: TRBV10-2; D gene: TRBD1; clone size: few; J gene: TRBJ2-7; CDR3 protein: CASSATGTVSPYEQYF; CDR3 DNA: TGCGCCAGCAGTGCCACTGGGACAGTCAGCCCCTACGAGCAGTACTTC
V gene: TRBV7-2; D gene: .; clone size: .; J gene: TRBJ2-7; CDR3 protein: CASSTRGGAGHYEEQYF; CDR3 DNA: TGTGCCAGCAGCACAAGAGGAGGGGCGGGCCACTACGAAGAGCAGTACTTC
V gene: TRBV7-3; D gene: TRBD1; clone size: .; J gene: TRBJ1-4; CDR3 protein: CASSPGTGGSEKLFF; CDR3 DNA: TGTGCCAGCAGCCCTGGGACAGGAGGGAGTGAAAAACTGTTTTTT
V gene: TRBV6-9; D gene: TRBD1; clone size: .; J gene: TRBJ2-3; CDR3 protein: CASSYSRTGDTDTQYF; CDR3 DNA: TGTGCCAGCAGTTATTCGAGGACAGGGGACACAGATACGCAGTATTTT
V gene: TRBV25-1; D gene: .; clone size: .; J gene: TRBJ2-5; CDR3 protein: CASSENGGTAATQYF; CDR3 DNA: TGTGCCAGCAGTGAAAACGGGGGAACGGCGGCGACCCAGTACTTC
V gene: TRBV9; D gene: .; clone size: few; J gene: TRBJ2-5; CDR3 protein: CASSVGGKETQYF; CDR3 DNA: TGTGCCAGCAGCGTAGGCGGGAAGGAGACCCAGTACTTC
V gene: TRBV29-1; D gene: TRBD2; clone size: .; J gene: TRBJ2-3; CDR3 protein: CSVGSSGGSTDTQYF; CDR3 DNA: TGCAGCGTTGGCTCTAGCGGGGGCAGCACAGATACGCAGTATTTT
V gene: TRBV7-7; D gene: .; clone size: .; J gene: TRBJ2-1; CDR3 protein: CASSSRAGEQFF; CDR3 DNA: TGTGCTAGCAGCTCAAGAGCCGGTGAGCAGTTCTTC
V gene: TRBV7-2; D gene: TRBD2; clone size: .; J gene: TRBJ2-7; CDR3 protein: CASSSGRWEQYF; CDR3 DNA: TGTGCCAGCAGCTCCGGGAGGTGGGAGCAGTACTTC
V gene: TRBV19; D gene: .; clone size: .; J gene: TRBJ1-3; CDR3 protein: CASSVQGTGNTIYF; CDR3 DNA: TGTGCCAGTAGTGTACAGGGCACTGGAAACACCATATATTTT